The source of this TCR beta chain is a study of blood T cell repertoires in COVID-19. Study in general: The samples span acute and convalescent COVID-19 from the United States, Italy and Spain. T cells, B-cell-depleted T cells, or PBMCs provided the cDNA or gDNA that served as material.

Produced via immunoSEQ multiplex PCR; TCRdb's table is partial and in-frame only. The sample records 25,000 to 35,000 clones, approximately 90% being singletons. This clone appeared once. The TCR sequence derives from a man between 45 and 60 years old with active COVID-19. Sequencing input: peripheral blood.

CDR3: CASSLSGMPGQGFGRYEQYF. The CDR3, as DNA: TGTGCCAGCAGTTTATCCGGCATGCCGGGACAGGGTTTCGGTCGCTACGAGCAGTACTTC. The rearrangement uses TRBV27 and TRBJ2-7; the match to TRBD1 covers 9 bases. V trimming: 0 bases; J trimming: 3 bases; junction bases outside the gene matches: 18. Germline-derived CDR1 and CDR2 are MNHEY and SMNVEV (reference sequence). This CDR3 region has 20 residues.